The clone carrying this T cell receptor (beta chain) showed up just a few times. CDR3 length: 16 residues. CDR1 KGHDR and CDR2 SFDVKD come from the germline V gene. Losses at the gene ends were 3 bases for V and 4 bases for J; bases not matched to a gene: 10. This sample is part of a study of blood T cell repertoires in COVID-19. In the original workflow: Reference gene primer amplification in the assay estimated nucleated cell counts. Profiling relied on immunoSEQ multiplex PCR, and the TCRdb table lists in-frame clones only, not all of them. The V and J calls and the clone size are those of that table, but D and trimming were determined from the DNA. The sample carries some 97,000 clones, 70% to 80% recorded once.

The J gene is TRBJ1-2, the V gene TRBV24-1; 7 bases line up with TRBD1. The clonotype originates from a woman in her sixties or seventies with acute or convalescent COVID-19. The sequenced sample consisted of peripheral blood. CDR3 protein: CATSDPRQGDRYGYTF. The CDR3 region has the DNA TGTGCCACCAGTGATCCCCGACAGGGTGACCGCTATGGCTACACCTTC.